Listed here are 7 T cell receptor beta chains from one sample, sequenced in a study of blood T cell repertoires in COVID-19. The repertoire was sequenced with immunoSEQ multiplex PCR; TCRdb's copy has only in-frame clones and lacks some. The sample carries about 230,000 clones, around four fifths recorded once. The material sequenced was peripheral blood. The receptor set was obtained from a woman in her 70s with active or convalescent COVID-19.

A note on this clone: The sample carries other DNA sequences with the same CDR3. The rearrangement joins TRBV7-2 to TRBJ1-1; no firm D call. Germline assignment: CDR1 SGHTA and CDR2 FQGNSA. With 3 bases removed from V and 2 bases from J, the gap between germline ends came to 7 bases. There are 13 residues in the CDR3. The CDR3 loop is CASSFTVNTEAFF. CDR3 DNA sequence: TGTGCCAGCAGCTTCACAGTCAACACTGAAGCTTTCTTT.

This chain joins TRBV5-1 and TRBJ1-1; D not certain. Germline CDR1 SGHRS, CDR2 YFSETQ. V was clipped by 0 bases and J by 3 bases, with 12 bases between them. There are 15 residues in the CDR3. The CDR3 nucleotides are TGCGCCAGCAGCTTGGCTGCGGGCCTTTACACTGAAGCTTTCTTT. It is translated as CASSLAAGLYTEAFF.

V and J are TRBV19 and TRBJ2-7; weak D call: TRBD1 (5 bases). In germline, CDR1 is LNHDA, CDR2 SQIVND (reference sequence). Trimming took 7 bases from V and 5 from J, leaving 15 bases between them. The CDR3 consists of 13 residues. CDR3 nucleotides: TGTGCCAGTACTCTGGGGCGGACCAACGAGCAGTACTTC. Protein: CASTLGRTNEQYF.

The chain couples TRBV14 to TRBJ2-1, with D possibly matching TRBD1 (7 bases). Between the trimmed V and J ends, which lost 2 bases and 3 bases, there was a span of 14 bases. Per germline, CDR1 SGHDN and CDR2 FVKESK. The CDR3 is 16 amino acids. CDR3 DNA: TGTGCCAGCAGCCAATGGCGGGACAGTGTCTACAATGAGCAGTTCTTC. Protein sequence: CASSQWRDSVYNEQFF. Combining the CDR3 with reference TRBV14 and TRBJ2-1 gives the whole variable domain EAGVTQFPSHSVIEKGQTVTLRCDPISGHDNLYWYRRVMGKEIKFLLHFVKESKQDESGMPNNRFLAERTGGTYSTLKVQPAELEDSGVYFCASSQWRDSVYNEQFFGPGTRLTVL.

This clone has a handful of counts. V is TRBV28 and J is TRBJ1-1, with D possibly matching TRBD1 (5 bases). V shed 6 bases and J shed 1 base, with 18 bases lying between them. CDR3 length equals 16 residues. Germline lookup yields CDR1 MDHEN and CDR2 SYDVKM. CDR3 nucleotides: TGTGCCAGCAGCCCCGCGTACGTGGGGCAGAACACTGAAGCTTTCTTT. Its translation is CASSPAYVGQNTEAFF.

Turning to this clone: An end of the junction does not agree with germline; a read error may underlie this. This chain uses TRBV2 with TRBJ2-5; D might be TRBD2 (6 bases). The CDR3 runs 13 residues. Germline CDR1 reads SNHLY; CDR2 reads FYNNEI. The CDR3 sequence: CASSVGGSKTQYF. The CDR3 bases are TGTGCCAGTAGTGTTGGGGGGTCGAAGACCCAGTACTTC.

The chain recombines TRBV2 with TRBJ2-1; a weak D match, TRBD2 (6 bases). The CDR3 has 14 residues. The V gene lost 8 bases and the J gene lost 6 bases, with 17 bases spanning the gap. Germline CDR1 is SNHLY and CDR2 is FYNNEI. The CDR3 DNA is TGTGCCAGCTCTTGGGGACTGGGTTCCAATGAGCAGTTCTTC. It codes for CASSWGLGSNEQFF.